The sequence of this T cell receptor beta chain was determined in a study of blood T cell repertoires in COVID-19. Libraries were prepared by immunoSEQ multiplex PCR; TCRdb keeps only in-frame clonotypes and omits some of them. This table has about 200,000 clones, 80% to 90% appearing once. The source material was peripheral blood. The TCR sequence derives from an older woman with acute or convalescent COVID-19.

CDR3 in amino acids: CASSQETGGSTYEQYF. CDR3 bases: TGTGCCAGCAGCCAAGAGACAGGGGGCAGCACCTACGAGCAGTACTTC. This sequence joins TRBV3-1 (or the pseudogene TRBV3-2) and TRBJ2-7, with 10 bases lining up with TRBD1. V was clipped by 0 bases and J by 2 bases; unmatched bases: 4. Germline V gene lookup returns CDR1 LGHDT and CDR2 YNNKEL (reference sequence). The CDR3 covers 16 residues.